A selection of T cell receptor beta chains follows, all from one sample in a study of glioma-infiltrating T cells. TCRdb ran MiXCR on the multiplex PCR reads and lists one entry per CDR3 protein. The table has roughly 200,000 distinct CDR3 sequences, approximately 40% seen once; the top ten hold around 5.2%. The sample taken for sequencing was glioma tissue, nonneoplastic brain tissue, or PBMCs (not recorded which). Receptors originate from a human donor with low-grade glioma or glioblastoma, undergoing nonglioma brain surgery, or in good health (not recorded which). Each CDR3 is given with its conserved first and last residue. The D gene is left open where the match is weak.

12,TRBV6-1,NA,TRBJ1-1,CASSRQTNEAFF
13,TRBV7-9,NA,TRBJ2-5,CASSWTVQETQYF
14,TRBV20-1,TRBD1,TRBJ1-5,CSASRDRVTQPQHF
14,TRBV24-1,NA,TRBJ1-1,CATSADEGNTEAFF
16,TRBV5-4,NA,TRBJ2-1,CASSRTRGQLNNEQFF
13,TRBV15,TRBD2,TRBJ2-5,CATSRGGSETQYF
12,TRBV29-1,NA,TRBJ2-7,CSVELASYEQYF
14,TRBV3-1,NA,TRBJ1-3,CASSQGGSGNTIYF
14,TRBV5-4,NA,TRBJ2-5,CASSLGGVQETQYF
13,TRBV6-1,TRBD1,TRBJ1-2,CASRLTGEYGYTF
14,TRBV5-4,TRBD2,TRBJ2-3,CASSSKRESDTQYF
13,TRBV29-1,TRBD1,TRBJ1-2,CSAGTGIEHGYTF
14,TRBV2,NA,TRBJ1-5,CAISSDAGNQPQHF
14,TRBV2,TRBD1,TRBJ2-2,CASRGTVNTGELFF
12,TRBV11-2,TRBD2,TRBJ2-7,CASSSGAYERYF
16,TRBV12-3/TRBV12-4,TRBD1,TRBJ1-5,CASSLSGRGTNQPQHF
12,TRBV7-6,TRBD1,TRBJ2-1,CASSRTGVEQFF
15,TRBV4-1,NA,TRBJ2-7,CASSHLGGGPYEQYF
12,TRBV20-1,NA,TRBJ1-6,CIPAGTYSPLHF
16,TRBV7-2,TRBD1,TRBJ2-1,CASRKNRGSSYNKQFF
15,TRBV2,TRBD1,TRBJ2-7,CASQPPGQGVNEQYF
12,TRBV6-1,NA,TRBJ2-7,CASSPPTYEQYF
10,TRBV20-1,NA,TRBJ2-5,CSAGLETQYF
16,TRBV28,TRBD1,TRBJ2-7,CASSPRQGIGVYEQCF
15,TRBV28,TRBD2,TRBJ2-7,CASSRGVAGAYEQYF
15,TRBV9,NA,TRBJ1-1,CASSVVGPGAAEAFF
11,TRBV19,NA,TRBJ1-3,CATRYGNTIYF
13,TRBV2,NA,TRBJ2-7,CASSSDSRDEQYF
14,TRBV19,TRBD2,TRBJ2-7,CATSIDGRSHEQYF
12,TRBV2,NA,TRBJ2-7,CASSETDYEQYF
15,TRBV7-2,TRBD1,TRBJ1-5,CASSLKTGANQTKHF
15,TRBV20-1,TRBD1,TRBJ1-5,CSARRQGRDNQPQHF
13,TRBV2,TRBD1,TRBJ1-5,CATRDRFDQPQNF
13,TRBV7-9,NA,TRBJ1-1,CASSEIRDTEAFF
14,TRBV30,TRBD1,TRBJ1-5,CAWSAGQGRVPQHF
15,TRBV27,NA,TRBJ1-5,CASSPLDRSNQPQHF
14,TRBV28,NA,TRBJ1-1,CASSVARTYTEAFF
15,TRBV28,NA,TRBJ2-5,CASIKSPTIQETQYF
15,TRBV5-6,NA,TRBJ2-1,CASSLAGGGLNEQFF
14,TRBV14,NA,TRBJ2-3,CASSQDRGTDTQYF
15,TRBV6-1,TRBD1,TRBJ2-7,CASSYLSGGPYEQYF
17,TRBV7-9,NA,TRBJ2-1,CVSTTNDAAGGGNEQFF
18,TRBV20-1,NA,TRBJ2-3,CSARVPGGGTGTTDTQYF
15,TRBV20-1,TRBD1,TRBJ1-1,CSAKSGQGRGTEAFF
14,TRBV18,NA,TRBJ2-7,CASSPAQVGAEQYF
15,TRBV11-2,TRBD1,TRBJ1-3,CASSAWTGKGNTIYF
13,TRBV24-1,TRBD2,TRBJ2-3,CSTGREGADTQYF
22,TRBV7-2,NA,TRBJ2-7,CASSFYICSASSLAALTYEQYF
16,TRBV27,NA,TRBJ2-3,CASSLNPRVDRDTQYF
15,TRBV6-2/TRBV6-3,NA,TRBJ2-7,CASSYSEGSYNEQYF
14,TRBV29-1,NA,TRBJ1-5,CSVGEGGLGHPQHF
18,TRBV18,NA,TRBJ2-1,CASSRSPLADSSYNEQFF
14,TRBV7-3,NA,TRBJ2-3,CASSLVGGTDTQYF
16,TRBV20-1,TRBD2,TRBJ2-5,CSARVPQLAGEETQYF
15,TRBV11-1,NA,TRBJ2-5,CASSLPKELQETQYF
16,TRBV5-1,NA,TRBJ1-6,CASSSQGLGTNSPLHF
13,TRBV20-1,TRBD1,TRBJ2-3,CSVWDRSTDTQYF
15,TRBV27,TRBD1,TRBJ2-3,CASRTGQGAEDTQYF
19,TRBV6-1,TRBD1,TRBJ2-4,CASRPSPGQGLLAKNIQYF
17,TRBV6-1,NA,TRBJ1-5,CASSVQGGLVINQPQHF